This TCR beta chain was sequenced during a study of T cells after yellow fever vaccination. Findings and limits, study-wide: Post-booster reappearance was seen for most primary-vaccination clones (roughly 97% CD4, roughly 86% CD8). From the bulk population, abundant clonotypes could contaminate and appear within FACS-sorted repertoires. It was a weaker secondary response, yet one that peaked faster, at day 5 versus 15.

This clonotype turned up a few times. Its matching antigen is unknown. TCRdb called the 5' RACE reads again in MiXCR, with one record for every CDR3 protein. The sample shows some 420,000 distinct CDR3 sequences, around 20% of them seen only once. Germline V gives CDR1 PRHDT, CDR2 FYEKMQ (reference sequence). V gave up 6 bases and J gave up 2 bases; unmatched junction bases: 8. This CDR3 contains 16 residues. This TCR was recovered from a man aged 18 to 30 who received the YFV17D yellow fever vaccine. The V gene is TRBV13, the J gene TRBJ2-1, with 9 bases lining up with TRBD1. Sequencing used PBMCs, obtained before the yellow fever booster vaccination. The CDR3 sequence: CASRSYRGRTYNEQFF. CDR3 DNA: TGTGCCAGCAGATCCTACAGGGGGCGAACCTACAATGAGCAGTTCTTC.